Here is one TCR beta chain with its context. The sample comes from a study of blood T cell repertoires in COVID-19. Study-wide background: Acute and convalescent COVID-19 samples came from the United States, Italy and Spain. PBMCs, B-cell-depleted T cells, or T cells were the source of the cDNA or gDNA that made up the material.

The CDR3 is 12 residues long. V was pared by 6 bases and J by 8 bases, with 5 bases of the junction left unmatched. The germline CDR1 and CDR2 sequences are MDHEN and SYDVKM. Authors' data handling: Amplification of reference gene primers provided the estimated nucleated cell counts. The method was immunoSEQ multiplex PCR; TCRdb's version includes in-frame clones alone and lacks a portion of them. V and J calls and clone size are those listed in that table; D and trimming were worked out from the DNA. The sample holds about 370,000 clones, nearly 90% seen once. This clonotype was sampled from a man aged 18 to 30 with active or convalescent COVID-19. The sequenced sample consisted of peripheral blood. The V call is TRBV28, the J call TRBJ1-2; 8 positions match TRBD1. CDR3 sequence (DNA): TGTGCCAGCAGCAAACAGGGGGGCGGCTACACCTTC. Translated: CASSKQGGGYTF.